A selection of T cell receptor beta chains follows, all from one sample in a study of blood T cell repertoires in COVID-19. Profiled with immunoSEQ multiplex PCR; TCRdb holds only in-frame clones, not every one. The sample carries about 150,000 clones, about 87% recorded once. The specimen was peripheral blood. All receptors derive from a man older than 75 with acute or convalescent COVID-19. Both conserved end residues are trimmed from each CDR3. Each record gives: D gene, clone size, V gene, CDR3 protein. The D gene is left open where the match is weak. Some rows mark clone size as missing; the rest say once, few, many or name a class of expanded clone.

>TRBD1|.|TRBV28
ASRPGTGTDTQY
>TRBD1|.|TRBV18
ASSSGQGKYEQY
>TRBD2|.|TRBV2
ASSGLAGRSNEQF
>TRBD2|.|TRBV29-1
SVEDQYATSGTYEQY
>TRBD2|.|TRBV19
ASSGLAGYTGELF
>TRBD2|.|TRBV19
ASSPQLAGADTQY
>TRBD2|.|TRBV2
ASRGPRTSGENTGELF
>.|.|TRBV28
ASVPRGGRGYT
>.|.|TRBV19
ASSVTLMNTEAF
>.|.|TRBV24-1
ATSDEVPETQY
>TRBD1|.|TRBV5-5
ASSGRTGGQPQH
>TRBD2|.|TRBV18
ASSLTSGSVNTGELF
>.|few|TRBV28
ASSLGPRVAYEQY
>.|.|TRBV19
ASSTPGRDSPREAF
>TRBD2|.|TRBV11-2
ASSAGTSGAGETQY
>.|.|TRBV5-1
ASSLAPGVGQTTEAF
>TRBD1|.|TRBV10-3
ASWTGNGNTIY
>.|.|TRBV27
ASSLSQGYNSPLH
>TRBD1|.|TRBV3-1/TRBV3-2
ASSYGQGVTEAF
>.|.|TRBV14
ASSQDKLAAYNEQF
>.|.|TRBV6-5
ASRPDSATNEKLF
>TRBD1|.|TRBV5-1
ASSWTGGLSYYGYT
>.|.|TRBV24-1
ATNRQELNTEAF
>TRBD1|.|TRBV2
ASNRDRNYEQY
>TRBD1|.|TRBV20-1
SASRAGGADTIY
>TRBD2|.|TRBV7-8
ASSAGTSGETQY
>TRBD1|.|TRBV5-6
ASSLGGTGKPQH
>TRBD2|.|TRBV19
ASSSSSGIHEQY
>.|.|TRBV11-3
ASSPPAEENTEAF
>TRBD2|.|TRBV11-3
ASGGLAGDTGELF
>.|.|TRBV28
ASSFRDNEQF
>TRBD2|.|TRBV9
ASSVGSGGSADTQY
>.|.|TRBV5-8
ASSRGNRETSFH
>.|.|TRBV5-8
ASSLGTGGANTEAF
>.|.|TRBV19
ANVCEDEQY
>.|once|TRBV18
ASSPPGVNQPQH
>.|.|TRBV6-6
ASSLRGNGQPQH
>.|.|TRBV29-1
SAARDNEQF
>TRBD2|.|TRBV14
ASSQDAGVRQETQY
>TRBD1|.|TRBV2
ASRGDRGLRGGYT
>.|.|TRBV28
ASTTLSGSLDRGELF
>TRBD2|once|TRBV5-1
ASSLVPSGASTDTQY
>TRBD1|.|TRBV2
ASNGQGVNQPQH
>TRBD1|.|TRBV3-1/TRBV3-2
ASSLLDRDLH
>TRBD2|.|TRBV6-2/TRBV6-3
ASSYSDSLSGTYNEQF
>.|few|TRBV24-1
ATSSSGYEQY
>.|.|TRBV27
ASRPAGRGEQY
>.|once|TRBV27
ASSPTRGGSSNQPQH
>.|.|TRBV29-1
SGTRGSNTGELF
>.|.|TRBV7-6
ASSFPTGGAEETQY
>.|.|TRBV6-1
ASSERGDTQY
>.|.|TRBV5-4
ASGAAKNSPLH
>TRBD2|.|TRBV20-1
SASGLAARPGQETQY
>TRBD2|.|TRBV7-2
ASTFAAGGLETQY
>.|.|TRBV5-1
ASSFLGGTQY
>TRBD2|.|TRBV27
ASSGTSGAEQF